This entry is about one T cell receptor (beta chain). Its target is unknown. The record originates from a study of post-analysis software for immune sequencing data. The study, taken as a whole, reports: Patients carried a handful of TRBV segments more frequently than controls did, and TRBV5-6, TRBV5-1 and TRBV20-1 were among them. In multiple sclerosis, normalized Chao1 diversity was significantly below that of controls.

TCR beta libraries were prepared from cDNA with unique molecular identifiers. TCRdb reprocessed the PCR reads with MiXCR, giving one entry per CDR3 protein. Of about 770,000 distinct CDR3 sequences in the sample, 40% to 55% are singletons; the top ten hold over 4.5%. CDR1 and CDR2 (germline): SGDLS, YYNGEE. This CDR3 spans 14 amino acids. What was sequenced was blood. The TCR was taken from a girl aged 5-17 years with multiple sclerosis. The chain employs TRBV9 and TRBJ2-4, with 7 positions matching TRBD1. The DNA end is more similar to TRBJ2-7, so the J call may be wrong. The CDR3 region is CASSVRQGDYEQYF. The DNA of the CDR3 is TGTGCCAGCAGCGTCAGACAGGGCGACTACGAGCAGTACTTC.